This T cell receptor (beta chain) derives from a study of cytomegalovirus exposure and HLA in healthy donors. Study-wide findings and caveats: Analysis was carried out at a later point, and it linked a missense DCLRE1C variant to TCR beta V- and J-gene trimming. A later analysis, which compared TCR beta chains of equal frequency, found the HLA-associated ones more clonally expanded. Reported performance of the classifier showed diagnosis of cytomegalovirus status with high specificity and sensitivity.

The study ran its PCR with 60 Vbeta and 13 Jbeta primers. As originally analysed: Counted up in a later analysis, unique TCR beta chains came to about 80 million, with around 12 million shared. TCRdb's copy holds only in-frame clones and misses some; the assay was immunoSEQ multiplex PCR. The D gene and trimming were derived from the DNA, and the V and J assignments and clone size from that table. The specimen's table records about 140,000 clones. Of note for this clone: What it recognizes is unknown. At one boundary the junction diverges from the germline segment, which might be a read error.

CDR1 and CDR2 (germline): SQVTM, ANQGSEA. The CDR3 is 14 amino acids. The chain links TRBV29-1 to TRBJ2-3; perhaps TRBD2 as D (5 bases). This clonotype was obtained from a woman younger than 30 in good health and CMV-seronegative. The sequencing input was PBMCs. The CDR3 is CSVVLTTKGDAQYF. The CDR3 DNA follows: TGCAGCGTTGTATTGACGACCAAGGGAGATGCGCAGTATTTT.